This T cell receptor beta chain was profiled in a study of blood T cell repertoires in COVID-19 (dated by TCRdb to 2019 to 2021). Notes on the research overall: Collaborator samples came from the United States, Italy and Spain and covered acute and convalescent phases of COVID-19. HLA class I and class II types, where available, came from metadata supplied by the sample provider rather than from assay-based typing. The repertoires were made available in a free public database intended to serve as a resource for research on the immune response to SARS-CoV-2. Subjects who had been exposed to COVID-19, were actively infected with it, or had recovered from it provided the deeply sampled blood TCRbeta repertoires that made up the dataset. The material from the prospective study consisted of cDNA or gDNA derived from T cells, B-cell-depleted T cells, or PBMCs. Nearly every sample came with metadata listing a de-identified subject ID, COVID-19 status, age in years and sex. The samples were drawn from two sources: the first 160 participants of the ongoing ImmuneRACE study, and over 950 subjects contributed by 6 global collaborators. General findings and caveats noted by the study authors: Clinical and demographic metadata were provided uncurated, with the amount varying by source and participant.

Participants in the prospective study were aged roughly 18 to 90 years, lived in about two dozen United States geographic areas, and enrolled through a virtual design. To assign participants to cohorts, the prospective study relied on clinical history that participants themselves reported in a screening survey and a study questionnaire. Recovered participants in ImmuneRACE Cohort 3 were defined as having two consecutive negative NP/OP PCR tests, clearance from a healthcare professional, or resolution of symptoms. Each participant in the prospective study had whole blood, serum and a nasopharyngeal or oropharyngeal swab collected by mobile phlebotomists. Participants in the prospective study had the option to provide additional blood draws and questionnaires over an approximately 2-month period. Before DNA extraction, prospective study blood samples were shipped either frozen or at room temperature.

Points on this clone: Its antigen target is currently unknown. Qualities for individual bases were not recorded, and no much larger clone is one base off.

CDR1 and CDR2, per the germline V gene, are MNHEY and SVGEGT. Trimming takes 3 bases from V and 0 bases from J, and the germline ends sit 11 bases apart. The CDR3 contains 15 residues, cysteine and phenylalanine counted. The entry retains the CDR3 DNA only, 45 bases that are in frame from base 1. TCRbeta CDR3 regions were amplified from genomic DNA by means of the immunoSEQ Assay, a bias-controlled multiplex PCR. Per the authors' processing: The number of nucleated cells in each sample was estimated by amplification of reference gene primers within the assay. To quantify the absolute abundance of each unique TCRbeta CDR3 rearrangement, sequence reads were collapsed and filtered. For each sample, productive Simpson clonality was calculated as the square root of Simpson's diversity index across productive rearrangements. TCRdb holds this immuneACCESS table with in-frame rearrangements only. Some clones are missing; in checked studies, unresolved V genes explain under half, and the rest has no known cause. V and J calls plus clone size are reproduced from that table; the DNA served to infer D and trimming. A total of fewer than 300,000 clones appear in this sample, roughly 85% of them only once. Under 3% of the sample is in the top ten clones.

The sample taken for sequencing was PBMCs or T cells enriched from blood (not recorded which). The rearranged segments are TRBV6-2 or TRBV6-3 and TRBJ1-1, with a tentative D gene TRBD1 over 5 matching bases. This sequence was found in a woman aged 45-65 years who had recovered from COVID-19. The CDR3: CASSYIDRVNTEAFF. The DNA reads TGTGCCAGCAGTTATATTGACAGAGTGAACACTGAAGCTTTCTTT.